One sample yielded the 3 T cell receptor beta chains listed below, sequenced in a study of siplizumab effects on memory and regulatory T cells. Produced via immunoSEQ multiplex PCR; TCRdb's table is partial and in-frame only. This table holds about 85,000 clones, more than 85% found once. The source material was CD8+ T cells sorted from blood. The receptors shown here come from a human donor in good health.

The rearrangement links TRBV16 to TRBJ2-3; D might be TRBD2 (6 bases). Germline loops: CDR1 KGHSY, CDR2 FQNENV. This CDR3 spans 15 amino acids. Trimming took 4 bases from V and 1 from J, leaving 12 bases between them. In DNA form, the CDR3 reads TGTGCCAGCAGCCCCGTAGCGGAAGGCACAGATACGCAGTATTTT. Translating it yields CASSPVAEGTDTQYF.

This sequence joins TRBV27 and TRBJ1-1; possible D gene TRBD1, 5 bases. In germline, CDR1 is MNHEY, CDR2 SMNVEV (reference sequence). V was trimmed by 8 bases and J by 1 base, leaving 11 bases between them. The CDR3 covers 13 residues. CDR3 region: CASGEGPNTEAFF. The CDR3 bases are TGTGCCAGCGGGGAGGGGCCGAACACTGAAGCTTTCTTT.

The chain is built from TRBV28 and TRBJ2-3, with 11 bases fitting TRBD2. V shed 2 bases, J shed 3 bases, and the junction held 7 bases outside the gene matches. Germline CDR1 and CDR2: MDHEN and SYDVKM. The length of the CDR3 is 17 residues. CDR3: CASSLPIAGGETDTQYF. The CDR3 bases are TGTGCCAGCAGTTTACCTATAGCGGGAGGGGAAACAGATACGCAGTATTTT.